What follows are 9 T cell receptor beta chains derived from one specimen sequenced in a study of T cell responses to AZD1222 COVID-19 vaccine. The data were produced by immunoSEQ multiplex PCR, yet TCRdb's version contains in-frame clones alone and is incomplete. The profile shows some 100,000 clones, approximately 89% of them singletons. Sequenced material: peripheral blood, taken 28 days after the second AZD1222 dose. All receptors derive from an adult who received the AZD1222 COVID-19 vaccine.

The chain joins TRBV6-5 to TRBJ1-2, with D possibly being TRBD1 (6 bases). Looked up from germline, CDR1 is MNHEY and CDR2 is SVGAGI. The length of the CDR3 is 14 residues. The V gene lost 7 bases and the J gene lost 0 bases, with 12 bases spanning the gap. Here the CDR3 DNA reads TGTGCCAGCACCCCGACAGGAGCTAACTATGGCTACACCTTC. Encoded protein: CASTPTGANYGYTF.

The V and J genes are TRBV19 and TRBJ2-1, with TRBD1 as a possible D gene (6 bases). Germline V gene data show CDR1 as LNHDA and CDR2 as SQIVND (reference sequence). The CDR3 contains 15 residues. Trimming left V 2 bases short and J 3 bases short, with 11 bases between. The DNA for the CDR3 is TGTGCCAGTAGTATATCAGGGGAAATCTACAATGAGCAGTTCTTC. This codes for CASSISGEIYNEQFF.

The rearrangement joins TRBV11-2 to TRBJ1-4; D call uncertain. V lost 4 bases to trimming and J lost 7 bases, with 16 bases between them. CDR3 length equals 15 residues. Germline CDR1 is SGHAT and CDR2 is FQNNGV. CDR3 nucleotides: TGTGCCAGCAGCTCGCAAGCACGGGAAGGTGAAAAACTGTTTTTT. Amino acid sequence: CASSSQAREGEKLFF.

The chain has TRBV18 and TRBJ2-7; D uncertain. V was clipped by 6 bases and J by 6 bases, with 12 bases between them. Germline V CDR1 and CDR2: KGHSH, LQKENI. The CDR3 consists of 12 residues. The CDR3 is CASSHGGPEQYF. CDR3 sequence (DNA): TGTGCCAGCTCCCACGGTGGGCCCGAGCAGTACTTC.

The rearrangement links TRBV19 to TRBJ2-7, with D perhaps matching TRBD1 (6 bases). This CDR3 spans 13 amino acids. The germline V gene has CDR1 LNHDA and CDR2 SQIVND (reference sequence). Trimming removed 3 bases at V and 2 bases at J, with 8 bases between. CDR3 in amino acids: CASSISGAYEQYF. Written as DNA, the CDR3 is TGTGCCAGTAGTATTTCAGGGGCCTACGAGCAGTACTTC.

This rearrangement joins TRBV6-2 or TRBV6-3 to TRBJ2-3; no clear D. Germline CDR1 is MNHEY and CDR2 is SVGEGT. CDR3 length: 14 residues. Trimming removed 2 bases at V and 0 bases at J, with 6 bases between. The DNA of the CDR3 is TGTGCCAGCAGTTACAGGTCGAGCACAGATACGCAGTATTTT. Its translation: CASSYRSSTDTQYF.

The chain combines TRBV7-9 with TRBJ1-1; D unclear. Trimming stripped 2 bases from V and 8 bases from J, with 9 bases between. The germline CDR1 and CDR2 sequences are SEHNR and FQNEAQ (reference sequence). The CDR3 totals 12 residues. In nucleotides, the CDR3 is TGTGCCAGCAGCTTATCCGGTATAGAAGCTTTCTTT. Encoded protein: CASSLSGIEAFF.

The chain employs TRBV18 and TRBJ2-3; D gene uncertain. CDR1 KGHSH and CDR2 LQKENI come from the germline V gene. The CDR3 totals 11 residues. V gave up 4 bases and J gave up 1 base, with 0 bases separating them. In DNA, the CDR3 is TGTGCCAGCTCACGCACAGATACGCAGTATTTT. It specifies CASSRTDTQYF.

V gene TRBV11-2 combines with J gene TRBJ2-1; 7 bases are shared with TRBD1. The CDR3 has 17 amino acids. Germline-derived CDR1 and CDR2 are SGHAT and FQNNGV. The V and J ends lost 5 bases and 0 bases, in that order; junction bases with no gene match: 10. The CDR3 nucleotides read TGTGCCAGCAGCACCCGGACAGGCCGCAGCTCCTACAATGAGCAGTTCTTC. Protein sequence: CASSTRTGRSSYNEQFF.